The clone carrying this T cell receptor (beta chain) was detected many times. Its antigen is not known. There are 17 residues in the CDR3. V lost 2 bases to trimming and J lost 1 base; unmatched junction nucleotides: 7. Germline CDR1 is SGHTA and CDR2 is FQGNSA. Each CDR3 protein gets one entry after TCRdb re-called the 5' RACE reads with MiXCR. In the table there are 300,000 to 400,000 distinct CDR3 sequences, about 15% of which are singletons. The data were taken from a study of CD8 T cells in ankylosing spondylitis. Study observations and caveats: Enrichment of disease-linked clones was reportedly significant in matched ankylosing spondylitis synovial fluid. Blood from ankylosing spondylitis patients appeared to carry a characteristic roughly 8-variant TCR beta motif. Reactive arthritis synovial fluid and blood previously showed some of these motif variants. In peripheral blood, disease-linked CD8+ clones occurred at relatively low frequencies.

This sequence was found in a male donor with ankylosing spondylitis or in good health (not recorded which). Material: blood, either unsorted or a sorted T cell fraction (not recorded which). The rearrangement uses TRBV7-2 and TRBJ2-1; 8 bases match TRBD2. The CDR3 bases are TGTGCCAGCAGCTTACAGAGCGGGGGAGGGTCCTACAATGAGCAGTTCTTC. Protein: CASSLQSGGGSYNEQFF.